The 27 T cell receptor beta chains below were found in one sample sequenced in a study of CD8 T cells in Susac syndrome. About 0.5 to 1 ug RNA was reverse transcribed with random hexamers. TCRdb re-called the immunoSEQ multiplex PCR reads through MiXCR, storing one row per CDR3 protein. The data show 95,000 to 150,000 distinct CDR3 sequences, with nearly 96% seen just once and about 0.14% held by the top ten. Sequenced: CD4+ T cells from PBMCs. The source is a human donor with Susac syndrome.

CDR3 sequence: CASSYGLRGQGEAFF. CDR3 coding DNA: TGTGCCAGCAGTTACGGTTTAAGGGGGCAGGGTGAAGCTTTCTTT. This chain uses TRBV6-5 with TRBJ1-1; TRBD1 matches 7 bases. The CDR3 length is 15 residues. Germline values: CDR1 MNHEY, CDR2 SVGAGI. Germline trimming cut 2 bases from V and 7 bases from J; bases unmatched to any gene: 10.

J is TRBJ1-2 and V is TRBV29-1; D ambiguous. The CDR3 consists of 11 residues. Germline values: CDR1 SQVTM, CDR2 ANQGSEA. V lost 5 bases and J lost 2, with 6 bases in between. CDR3 DNA: TGCAGCGTTTTCGTCAACTATGGCTACACCTTC. Amino acid sequence: CSVFVNYGYTF.

The rearrangement uses TRBV28 and TRBJ2-4; 11 bases agree with TRBD1. J was trimmed by 8 bases and V by 5 bases; bases with no gene match: 11. The CDR3 consists of 16 residues. Germline V CDR1 and CDR2: MDHEN, SYDVKM. The chain's CDR3 is CASSTPDRGRRHIQYF. The DNA of the CDR3 is TGTGCCAGCAGTACGCCGGACAGGGGGCGCCGGCACATTCAGTACTTC.

The V gene is TRBV7-8, the J gene TRBJ2-5; D is unresolved. V shed 4 bases and J shed 5 bases, with 20 bases lying between them. Germline lookup yields CDR1 SGHVS and CDR2 FQNEAQ. The CDR3 contains 16 residues. The CDR3 sequence is CASSSRTFGQEETQYF. In nucleotides, the CDR3 is TGTGCCAGCAGCTCCCGGACCTTTGGCCAGGAGGAGACCCAGTACTTC.

V and J are TRBV13 and TRBJ2-7; 7 bases map to TRBD2. The CDR3 totals 16 residues. Losses at the gene ends were 0 bases for V and 6 bases for J; bases not matched to a gene: 11. Per germline, CDR1 PRHDT and CDR2 FYEKMQ (reference sequence). CDR3 nucleotides: TGTGCCAGCAGCTTAGGGGGCGGGAGTCCACGGGCCGAGCAGTACTTC. Translation gives CASSLGGGSPRAEQYF. Looking up the rest from reference TRBV13 and TRBJ2-7 gives the full variable domain: AAGVIQSPRHLIKEKRETATLKCYPIPRHDTVYWYQQGPGQDPQFLISFYEKMQSDKGSIPDRFSAQQFSDYHSELNMSSLELGDSALYFCASSLGGGSPRAEQYFGPGTRLTVT.

The rearrangement joins TRBV20-1 to TRBJ2-2; the D gene is possibly TRBD2 (6 bases). This CDR3 is built from 15 residues. Trimming cost V 6 bases and J 6 bases, with 20 bases left between them. Germline V gene data show CDR1 as DFQATT and CDR2 as SNEGSKA (reference sequence). CDR3 amino acids: CSAVGTGAIPGELFF. CDR3 nucleotide sequence: TGCAGTGCAGTTGGAACGGGAGCTATCCCCGGGGAGCTGTTTTTT.

This clonotype appeared a few times. V and J are TRBV29-1 and TRBJ1-1; D is ambiguous. This CDR3 has 13 amino acids. The V end was cut by 4 bases, the J end by 0 bases, with 9 bases between. The V gene's germline CDR1 is SQVTM and CDR2 ANQGSEA. CDR3 sequence: CSVAGRLNTEAFF. The CDR3 DNA sequence: TGCAGCGTTGCTGGCAGGCTGAACACTGAAGCTTTCTTT.

This chain joins TRBV6-5 and TRBJ2-2, with D unclear. Germline lookup yields CDR1 MNHEY and CDR2 SVGAGI. The V and J ends lost 4 bases and 7 bases respectively, with 10 bases between them. CDR3 length equals 13 residues. CDR3 protein: CASSLVVVGELFF. Here the CDR3 DNA reads TGTGCCAGCAGTTTGGTAGTCGTCGGGGAGCTGTTTTTT.

V and J are TRBV24-1 and TRBJ2-1, with a tentative D call TRBD1 (6 bases). The length of the CDR3 is 14 residues. The germline gives CDR1 KGHDR, CDR2 SFDVKD. V lost 6 bases and J 8 bases, leaving 16 bases between the germline ends. For the CDR3, the DNA is TGTGCCACCAGTCCCTGGGCAGGGGTCGATGAGCAGTTCTTC. This gives the protein CATSPWAGVDEQFF.

The chain recombines TRBV20-1 with TRBJ2-5, with D possibly called TRBD1 or TRBD2 (6 bases each). The germline gives CDR1 DFQATT, CDR2 SNEGSKA (reference sequence). This CDR3 region has 11 residues. V was trimmed by 6 bases and J by 5 bases, leaving 10 bases between them. The chain's CDR3 is CSARGEETQYF. The DNA for the CDR3 is TGCAGTGCAAGGGGGGAGGAGACCCAGTACTTC.

This chain joins TRBV30 and TRBJ1-5; TRBD1 matches 9 bases. Germline CDR1 is GTSNPN and CDR2 is SVGIG (reference sequence). V gave up 6 bases and J gave up 0 bases; unmatched junction bases: 9. The CDR3 is 16 amino acids. CDR3 nucleotide sequence: TGTGCCTGTACTACAGGGGGCGCGGGTAGCAATCAGCCCCAGCATTTT. It specifies CACTTGGAGSNQPQHF.

The chain uses TRBV6-2 or TRBV6-3 and TRBJ2-1, with D possibly TRBD2 on 6 matching bases. Germline CDR1 reads MNHEY; CDR2 reads SVGEGT. V was cut by 5 bases and J by 8 bases, with 10 bases left in between. The CDR3 is 12 residues long. The CDR3 loop is CASSPTRDEQFF. In DNA, the CDR3 is TGTGCCAGCAGTCCGACTAGAGATGAGCAGTTCTTC.

The V gene is TRBV4-2, the J gene TRBJ2-5; D gene uncertain. CDR1 is LGHNA and CDR2 is YNFKEQ in the germline V gene. The CDR3 loop spans 13 amino acids. Trimming removed 0 bases from V and 5 bases from J, with 7 bases in between. The CDR3 sequence is CASSQERVETQYF. The CDR3 DNA follows: TGTGCCAGCAGCCAAGAAAGGGTCGAGACCCAGTACTTC.

The gene calls are TRBV18 and TRBJ2-2, with D uncertain. Trimming pared 4 bases from V and 6 bases from J, leaving 6 bases between. Germline CDR1 KGHSH, CDR2 LQKENI. The CDR3 is 12 amino acids. DNA for the CDR3: TGTGCCAGCTCACGAGTACCCGGGGAGCTGTTTTTT. Amino acid sequence: CASSRVPGELFF.

The rearrangement uses TRBV4-1 and TRBJ2-1; D perhaps matches TRBD2 (7 bases). CDR1 is MGHRA, CDR2 YSYEKL, per germline. CDR3 length equals 13 residues. With 1 base removed from V and 12 bases from J, the gap between germline ends came to 13 bases. The CDR3 DNA reads as TGCGCCAGCAGCCAAGTCGGGGGGCCTCGGCAGTTCTTC. This codes for CASSQVGGPRQFF.

V usage is TRBV19 and J usage is TRBJ2-3, with D uncertain. The CDR3 runs 14 residues. V shed 3 bases and J shed 2 bases, with 9 bases lying between them. Germline loops: CDR1 LNHDA, CDR2 SQIVND (reference sequence). CDR3 in amino acids: CASSIMTDTDTQYF. The CDR3 bases are TGTGCCAGTAGTATCATGACGGACACAGATACGCAGTATTTT.

Concerning this clonotype: Germline and junction disagree at one end, which may indicate a read error. The rearrangement uses TRBV7-9 and TRBJ2-3, with D perhaps matching TRBD1 (6 bases). The V gene's germline CDR1 is SEHNR and CDR2 FQNEAQ (reference sequence). The CDR3 contains 12 residues. The CDR3 spells CASGGSTDAQYF. In DNA, the CDR3 is TGTGCCAGCGGGGGCTCCACAGATGCGCAGTATTTT.

The chain couples TRBV29-1 to TRBJ2-5; 10 bases are a match to TRBD2. This CDR3 is 12 amino acids long. Trimming removed 7 bases from V and 3 bases from J; junction bases left unmatched: 2. Germline V gives CDR1 SQVTM, CDR2 ANQGSEA. Written as DNA, the CDR3 is TGCAGCGGTCTAGCGGGGGAAGAGACCCAGTACTTC. It translates to CSGLAGEETQYF.

The chain combines TRBV30 with TRBJ2-3; 10 bases are shared with TRBD1. The trim removed 3 bases at V and 3 bases at J, leaving 3 bases unmatched. Germline V gene data show CDR1 as GTSNPN and CDR2 as SVGIG (reference sequence). This CDR3 contains 14 residues. The DNA of the CDR3 is TGTGCCTGGAGCGACAGGGGGCCAACAGATACGCAGTATTTT. Amino acids: CAWSDRGPTDTQYF. Filled out from reference TRBV30 and TRBJ2-3, the complete variable domain reads SQTIHQWPATLVQPVGSPLSLECTVEGTSNPNLYWYRQAAGRGLQLLFYSVGIGQISSEVPQNLSASRPQDRQFILSSKKLLLSDSGFYLCAWSDRGPTDTQYFGPGTRLTVL.

J is TRBJ2-5 and V is TRBV28; 7 nucleotides align to TRBD1. This CDR3 has 14 amino acids. Germline CDR1 is MDHEN and CDR2 is SYDVKM. Unmatched junction bases numbered 11, after V lost 6 bases and J lost 7 bases. The CDR3 DNA is TGTGCCAGCAGACCCGGGACAGCTGTTAGGACCCAGTACTTC. It is translated as CASRPGTAVRTQYF.

V is TRBV4-1 and J is TRBJ2-3, with 12 positions matching TRBD2. The CDR3 contains 17 residues. V dropped 1 base and J dropped 3; count of bases not matched to a gene: 5. Germline-derived CDR1 and CDR2 are MGHRA and YSYEKL. As DNA, the CDR3 is TGCGCCAGCAGCCAAGGAATCCTAGCGGGAGGGACAGATACGCAGTATTTT. Translated: CASSQGILAGGTDTQYF.

The CDR3 is CTSSPDRVNTEAFF. The CDR3 DNA follows: TGCACCAGCAGCCCAGACAGGGTGAACACTGAAGCTTTCTTT. The V and J genes are TRBV1 and TRBJ1-1; TRBD1 was called by the table and not checked on the DNA. TRBV1 is labeled a pseudogene. This CDR3 comprises 14 residues.

The J gene is TRBJ1-1, the V gene TRBV12-3 or TRBV12-4, with TRBD1 as a possible D gene (5 bases). V was shortened by 3 bases and J by 4 bases, with 9 bases between the two germline ends. The CDR3 has 13 amino acids. The CDR3 is CASSFQGSTEAFF. For the CDR3, the DNA is TGTGCCAGCAGTTTCCAGGGTAGCACTGAAGCTTTCTTT.

The V gene is TRBV3-1, the J gene TRBJ1-1, with TRBD1 matching 7 bases. The V gene end was trimmed by 4 bases and the J gene end by 10 bases; junction bases not matched to a gene: 9. The CDR3 has 13 amino acids. Germline V lookup: CDR1 LGHDT, CDR2 YNNKEL (reference sequence). The CDR3, as DNA: TGTGCCAGCAGCCCTTCAGGGACAGACGGAGCTTTCTTT. Its translation: CASSPSGTDGAFF. Full variable domain (rest looked up from reference TRBV3-1 and TRBJ1-1): DTAVSQTPKYLVTQMGNDKSIKCEQNLGHDTMYWYKQDSKKFLKIMFSYNNKELIINETVPNRFSPKSPDKAHLNLHINSLELGDSAVYFCASSPSGTDGAFFGQGTRLTVV.

The genes are TRBV28 and TRBJ2-7, with D tentatively TRBD2 (6 bases). CDR3 length: 17 residues. V gave up 4 bases and J gave up 4 bases, with 23 bases separating them. Germline V CDR1 and CDR2: MDHEN, SYDVKM. The CDR3 nucleotides read TGTGCCAGCAGTTCTATTTTGCTGGAGGCAGGGAGGTACGAGCAGTACTTC. It encodes CASSSILLEAGRYEQYF.

This sequence joins TRBV20-1 and TRBJ1-1; D might be TRBD1 (5 bases). CDR3 size: 12 residues. The V end lost 5 bases, the J end lost 1 base, and 8 bases lay between the germline ends. The germline V gene encodes CDR1 DFQATT and CDR2 SNEGSKA (reference sequence). CDR3 in amino acids: CSASGGNTEAFF. CDR3 DNA sequence: TGCAGTGCTTCGGGGGGGAACACTGAAGCTTTCTTT.

This chain connects TRBV30 to TRBJ2-7; 7 nucleotides line up with TRBD1. The V gene end was trimmed by 0 bases and the J gene end by 6 bases; junction bases not matched to a gene: 8. The CDR3 is 14 amino acids. Germline values: CDR1 GTSNPN, CDR2 SVGIG (reference sequence). The CDR3 region has the DNA TGTGCCTGGAGTGTAAAGGGGGCCCGGGGCGAGCAGTACTTC. It is translated as CAWSVKGARGEQYF.